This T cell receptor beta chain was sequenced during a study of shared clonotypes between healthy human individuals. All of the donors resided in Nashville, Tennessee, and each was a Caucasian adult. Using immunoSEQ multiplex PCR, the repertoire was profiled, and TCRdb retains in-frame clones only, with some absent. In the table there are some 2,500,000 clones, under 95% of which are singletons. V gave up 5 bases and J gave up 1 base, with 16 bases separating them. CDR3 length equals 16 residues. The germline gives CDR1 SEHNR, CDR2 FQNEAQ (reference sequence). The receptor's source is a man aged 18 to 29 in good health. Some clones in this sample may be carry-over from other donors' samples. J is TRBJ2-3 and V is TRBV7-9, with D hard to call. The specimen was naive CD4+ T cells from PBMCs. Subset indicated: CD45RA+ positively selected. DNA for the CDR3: TGTGCCAGCAGCCAAAGCGTAGCACTTCGCACAGATACGCAGTATTTT. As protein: CASSQSVALRTDTQYF.